This T cell receptor (beta chain) was recovered during a study of T cell therapy after organ transplantation. V was clipped by 5 bases and J by 4 bases; unmatched bases: 7. Germline CDR1 SGHAT, CDR2 FQNNGV. The CDR3 is 14 amino acids. Study-wide points: CD8 clonality fold change after therapy inversely tracked pretherapy clonality. Minimal repertoire change after therapy followed marked pretherapy expansions in nonresponders. Both transferred clonotypes and endogenous ones absent from products apparently reconstituted.

Produced via immunoSEQ multiplex PCR; TCRdb's table is partial and in-frame only. The data show approximately 20,000 clones, with about four fifths seen just once and approximately 9.2% held by the top ten. Time point of the sample: 4-8 weeks after completion of therapy. About this clone: The antigen is not known.

J is TRBJ2-7 and V is TRBV11-2; 8 bases align to TRBD1. Sequences were derived from CD8+ T cells from blood, sampled after autologous CMV-specific T cell therapy. The sequence was obtained from a human patient who had received a solid organ transplant and had CMV disease. Some T cells may be supplied by the graft donor. The DNA of the CDR3 is TGTGCCAGCAGCCCGCGGGACAGGATGTACGAGCAGTACTTC. Protein: CASSPRDRMYEQYF.